What follows are 4 T cell receptor beta chains derived from one specimen sequenced in a study of OX40 agonist ivuxolimab in advanced cancers. Produced via immunoSEQ multiplex PCR; TCRdb's table is partial and in-frame only. The sample yields about 77,000 clones, about 83% seen once. The sample was CD4+ or CD8+ T cells sorted from blood, taken in a trial of the OX40 agonist ivuxolimab. These receptors were obtained from an adult with an advanced solid tumor such as melanoma, head and neck, liver or kidney cancer.

V and J are TRBV28 and TRBJ1-5; D might be TRBD1 (6 bases). The CDR3 is 16 residues long. V was trimmed by 1 base and J by 4 bases, leaving 14 bases between them. CDR1 and CDR2 from the germline V gene are MDHEN and SYDVKM. The CDR3 region has the DNA TGTGCCAGCAGTTTATTGAAGGGCAGGGGTAATCAGCCCCAGCATTTT. Its translation is CASSLLKGRGNQPQHF.

Comment on this clone: In the same sample, other DNA sequences code for this CDR3. The V call is TRBV5-1, the J call TRBJ1-2; D uncertain. Trimming pared 0 bases from V and 4 bases from J, leaving 7 bases between. Germline loops: CDR1 SGHRS, CDR2 YFSETQ. The CDR3 length is 13 residues. CDR3 loop: CASSLGGTYGYTF. CDR3 bases: TGCGCCAGCAGCTTGGGGGGAACCTATGGCTACACCTTC.

J is TRBJ1-2 and V is TRBV28, with D tentatively TRBD1 (6 bases). V lost 2 bases, J lost 0 bases, and 10 bases lay in between. Germline values: CDR1 MDHEN, CDR2 SYDVKM. The CDR3 length is 15 residues. The CDR3 DNA reads TGTGCCAGCAGTTTAGGACAGTCTTCTAACTATGGCTACACCTTC. Its translation: CASSLGQSSNYGYTF.

The J gene is TRBJ2-2, the V gene TRBV11-2; 8 nucleotides match TRBD2. The trim removed 3 bases at V and 0 bases at J, leaving 3 bases unmatched. Germline lookup yields CDR1 SGHAT and CDR2 FQNNGV. The CDR3 length is 16 residues. CDR3 nucleotide sequence: TGTGCCAGCAGCTTTAGTAGCGGGACGAACACCGGGGAGCTGTTTTTT. This codes for CASSFSSGTNTGELFF. Supplemented by reference TRBV11-2 and TRBJ2-2, the full variable domain reads EAGVAQSPRYKIIEKRQSVAFWCNPISGHATLYWYQQILGQGPKLLIQFQNNGVVDDSQLPKDRFSAERLKGVDSTLKIQPAKLEDSAVYLCASSFSSGTNTGELFFGEGSRLTVL.